The rows below give T cell receptor beta chains drawn from one sample of a study of control samples from healthy donors and cancer patients. Produced via immunoSEQ multiplex PCR; TCRdb's table is partial and in-frame only. The repertoire consists of under 65,000 clones, with 80% to 90% occurring once and the leading ten covering over 2.5%. Sample: PBMCs. The receptors here all came from a woman aged 45-60 years with lung cancer. The CDR3 runs from the conserved cysteine through the conserved F or W. The order of the fields is CDR3 protein, V gene, J gene.

CASSLDLENTEAFF	TRBV5-1	TRBJ1-1
CASSQDTAFNEQFF	TRBV4-3	TRBJ2-1
CATSRDLGTASGNTIYF	TRBV15	TRBJ1-3
CASRTDIMNTEAFF	TRBV25-1	TRBJ1-1
CASSPGGVKGTEAFF	TRBV7-2	TRBJ1-1
CASSEGFNYGYTF	TRBV6-1	TRBJ1-2
CASSLKAAGETQYF	TRBV5-1	TRBJ2-5
CASTKGQGFRYGYTF	TRBV7-9	TRBJ1-2
CASSLQYEQYF	TRBV7-8	TRBJ2-7
CASSEALGTDTQYF	TRBV6-1	TRBJ2-3
CASSFGVDSPLHF	TRBV5-1	TRBJ1-6